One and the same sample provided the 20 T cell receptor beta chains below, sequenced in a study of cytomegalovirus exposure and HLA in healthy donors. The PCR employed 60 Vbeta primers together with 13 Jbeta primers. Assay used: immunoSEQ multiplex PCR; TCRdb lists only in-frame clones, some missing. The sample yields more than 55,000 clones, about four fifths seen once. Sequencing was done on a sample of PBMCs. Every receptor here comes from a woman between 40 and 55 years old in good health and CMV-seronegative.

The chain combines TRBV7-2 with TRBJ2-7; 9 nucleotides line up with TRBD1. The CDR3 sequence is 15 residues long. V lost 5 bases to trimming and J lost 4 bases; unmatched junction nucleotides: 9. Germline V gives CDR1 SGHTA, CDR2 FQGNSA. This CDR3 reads CASSPAGTGYYEQYF. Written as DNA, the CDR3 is TGTGCCAGCAGCCCAGCCGGGACAGGGTATTACGAGCAGTACTTC.

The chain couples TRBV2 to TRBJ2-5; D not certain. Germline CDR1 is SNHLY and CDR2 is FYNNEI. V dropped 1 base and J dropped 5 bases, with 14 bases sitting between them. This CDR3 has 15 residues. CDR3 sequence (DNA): TGTGCCAGCAGTGAAGTCGTAGCTCTGATGGAGACCCAGTACTTC. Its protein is CASSEVVALMETQYF.

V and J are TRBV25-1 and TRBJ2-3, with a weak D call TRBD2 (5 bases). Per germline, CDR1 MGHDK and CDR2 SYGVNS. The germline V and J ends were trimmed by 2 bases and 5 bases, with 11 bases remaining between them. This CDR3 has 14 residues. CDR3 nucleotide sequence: TGTGCCAGCAGTGAAGCCCTTCGGGGAGATACGCAGTATTTT. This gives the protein CASSEALRGDTQYF. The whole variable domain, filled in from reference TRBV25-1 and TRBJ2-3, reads EADIYQTPRYLVIGTGKKITLECSQTMGHDKMYWYQQDPGMELHLIHYSYGVNSTEKGDLSSESTVSRIRTEHFPLTLESARPSHTSQYLCASSEALRGDTQYFGPGTRLTVL.

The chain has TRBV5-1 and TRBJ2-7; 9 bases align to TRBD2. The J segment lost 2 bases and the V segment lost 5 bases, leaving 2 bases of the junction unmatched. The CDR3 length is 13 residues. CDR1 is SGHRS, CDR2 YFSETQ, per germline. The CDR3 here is CASRTSGTYEQYF. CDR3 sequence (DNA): TGCGCCAGCAGGACTAGCGGCACCTACGAGCAGTACTTC.

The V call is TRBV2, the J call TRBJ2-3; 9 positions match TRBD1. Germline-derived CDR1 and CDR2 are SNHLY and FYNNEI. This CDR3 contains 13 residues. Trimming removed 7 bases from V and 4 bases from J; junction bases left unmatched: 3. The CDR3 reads CASNGQGSDTQYF. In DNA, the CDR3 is TGTGCCAGCAACGGACAGGGGTCAGATACGCAGTATTTT.

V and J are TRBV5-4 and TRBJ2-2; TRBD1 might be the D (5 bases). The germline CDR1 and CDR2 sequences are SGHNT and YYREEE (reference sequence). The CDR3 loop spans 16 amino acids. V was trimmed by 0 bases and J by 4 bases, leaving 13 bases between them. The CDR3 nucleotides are TGTGCCAGCAGCTTGGCGGCAGGGCACGGCACCGGGGAGCTGTTTTTT. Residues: CASSLAAGHGTGELFF.

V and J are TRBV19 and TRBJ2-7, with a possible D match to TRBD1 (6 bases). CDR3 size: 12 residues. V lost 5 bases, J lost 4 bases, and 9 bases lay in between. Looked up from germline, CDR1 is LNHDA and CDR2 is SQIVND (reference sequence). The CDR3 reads CASSRDKYEQYF. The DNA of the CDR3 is TGTGCCAGTAGTCGGGACAAATACGAGCAGTACTTC.

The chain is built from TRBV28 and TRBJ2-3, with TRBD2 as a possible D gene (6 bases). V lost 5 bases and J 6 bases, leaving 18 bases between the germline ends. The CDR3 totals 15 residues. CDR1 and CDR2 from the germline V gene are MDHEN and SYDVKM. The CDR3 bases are TGTGCCAGCAGTCTGGGGGGAGCCGTCACGGATACGCAGTATTTT. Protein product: CASSLGGAVTDTQYF.

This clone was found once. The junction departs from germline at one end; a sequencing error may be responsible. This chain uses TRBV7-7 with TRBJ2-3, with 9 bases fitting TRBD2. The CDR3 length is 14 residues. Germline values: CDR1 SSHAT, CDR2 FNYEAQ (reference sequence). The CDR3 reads CASSQGLAFDTQYF. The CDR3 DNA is TGTGCTAGCAGCCAAGGACTAGCGTTCGATACGCAGTATTTT.

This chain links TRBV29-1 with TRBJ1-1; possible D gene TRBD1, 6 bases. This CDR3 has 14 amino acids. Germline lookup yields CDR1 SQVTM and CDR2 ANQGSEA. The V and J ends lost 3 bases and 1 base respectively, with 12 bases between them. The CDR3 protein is CSVDLRQANTEAFF. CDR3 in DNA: TGCAGCGTTGACCTCCGACAGGCGAACACTGAAGCTTTCTTT.

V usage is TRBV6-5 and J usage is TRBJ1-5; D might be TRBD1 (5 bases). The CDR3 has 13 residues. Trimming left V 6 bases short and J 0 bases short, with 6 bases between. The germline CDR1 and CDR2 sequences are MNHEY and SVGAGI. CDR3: CASSDSSNQPQHF. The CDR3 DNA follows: TGTGCCAGCAGCGACAGTAGCAATCAGCCCCAGCATTTT.

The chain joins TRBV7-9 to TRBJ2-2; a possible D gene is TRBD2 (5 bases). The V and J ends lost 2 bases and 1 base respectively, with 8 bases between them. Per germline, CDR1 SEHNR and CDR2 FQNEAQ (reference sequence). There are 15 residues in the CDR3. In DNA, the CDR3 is TGTGCCAGCAGCTTATGGGCGGGGAACACCGGGGAGCTGTTTTTT. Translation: CASSLWAGNTGELFF.

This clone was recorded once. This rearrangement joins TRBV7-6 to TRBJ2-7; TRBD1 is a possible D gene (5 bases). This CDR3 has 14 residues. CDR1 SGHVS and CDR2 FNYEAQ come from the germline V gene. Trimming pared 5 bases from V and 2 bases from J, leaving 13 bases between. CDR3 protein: CASSPRQRAYEQYF. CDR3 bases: TGTGCCAGCAGCCCCCGACAGCGAGCCTACGAGCAGTACTTC.

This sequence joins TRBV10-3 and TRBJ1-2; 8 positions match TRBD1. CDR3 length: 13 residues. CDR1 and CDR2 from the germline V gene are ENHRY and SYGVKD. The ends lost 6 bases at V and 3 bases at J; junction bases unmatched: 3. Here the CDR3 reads CAIRLTGDYGYTF. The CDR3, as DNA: TGTGCCATCAGGCTGACAGGGGACTATGGCTACACCTTC.

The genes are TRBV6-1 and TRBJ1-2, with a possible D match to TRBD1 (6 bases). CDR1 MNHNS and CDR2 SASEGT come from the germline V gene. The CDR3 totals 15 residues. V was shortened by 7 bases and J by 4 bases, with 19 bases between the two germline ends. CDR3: CASKEPQGKGYGYTF. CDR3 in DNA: TGTGCCAGCAAGGAGCCTCAGGGGAAGGGCTATGGCTACACCTTC.

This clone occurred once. The CDR3 nucleotides read TGTGCCAGCAGTGAAGCGCGCACCGGGGAGCTGTTTTTT. Translating gives CASSEARTGELFF. V and J are TRBV2 and TRBJ2-2; D remains ambiguous. Trimming stripped 0 bases from V and 4 bases from J, with 3 bases between. This CDR3 comprises 13 residues. Per the germline V gene, CDR1 is SNHLY and CDR2 is FYNNEI.

The CDR3 sequence is CASSTRLEQYF. The CDR3 bases are TGTGCCAGCAGCACCAGACTCGAGCAGTACTTC. The chain is built from TRBV28 and TRBJ2-7, with no clear D. The V gene's germline CDR1 is MDHEN and CDR2 SYDVKM. Trimming took off 6 bases at V and 6 bases at J, with 9 bases between the two ends. The CDR3 runs to 11 residues.

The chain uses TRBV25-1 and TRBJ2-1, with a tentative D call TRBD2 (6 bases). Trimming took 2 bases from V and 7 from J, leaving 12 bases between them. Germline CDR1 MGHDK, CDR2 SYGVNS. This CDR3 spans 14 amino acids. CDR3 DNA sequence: TGTGCCAGCAGTGAACCGGGGGATGTGAATGAGCAGTTCTTC. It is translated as CASSEPGDVNEQFF.

CDR3 in amino acids: CASSYGGTQYF. CDR3 DNA sequence: TGTGCCAGCAGTTACGGCGGGACCCAGTACTTC. The rearrangement uses TRBV28 and TRBJ2-5, with unresolved D. In germline, CDR1 is MDHEN, CDR2 SYDVKM. The CDR3 runs to 11 residues. V was trimmed by 4 bases and J by 7 bases, leaving 7 bases between them.

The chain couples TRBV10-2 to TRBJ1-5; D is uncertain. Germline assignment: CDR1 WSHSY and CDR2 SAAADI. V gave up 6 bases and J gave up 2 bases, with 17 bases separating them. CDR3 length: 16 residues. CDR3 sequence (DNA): TGCGCCAGCAGCCGTCGCGGGAGGGAAGGCAATCAGCCCCAGCATTTT. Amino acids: CASSRRGREGNQPQHF.